A selection of T cell receptor beta chains follows, all from one sample in a study of blood T cells in healthy people across ages. From the 5' RACE reads, TCRdb called clonotypes with MiXCR, one entry per CDR3 protein. The sample gives roughly 900,000 distinct CDR3 sequences, 29% of which show up once; approximately 15% is in the top ten. Source material: blood. These receptors were obtained from a woman of 80 years or more in good health. Both conserved end residues are part of each CDR3. D genes are given only for firm matches. For some rows the clone size is stated as once, few or many, or as a class when expanded; others skip it.

V	size	J	D	DNA	CDR3
TRBV5-5	many	TRBJ1-5	-	TGTGCCAGCAGCTTGGAGGGCAGGGTTGGTCAGCCCCAGCATTTT	CASSLEGRVGQPQHF
TRBV7-2	-	TRBJ2-7	-	TGTGCCAGCAGCTTAGTAAAGGACTACGAGCAGTACTTC	CASSLVKDYEQYF
TRBV12-3/TRBV12-4	-	TRBJ2-2	TRBD1	TGTGCCAGCAGTTTGGGGTCGGGACAGGGCCCCGGGGAGCTGTTTTTT	CASSLGSGQGPGELFF
TRBV6-2/TRBV6-3	-	TRBJ1-1	-	TGTGCCAGCAGTTACTCTTTTCGGGCGGGTTTCTTT	CASSYSFRAGFF
TRBV20-1	few	TRBJ2-5	-	TGCAGTGCGCTCAGGCTGGTTTTAGATCAAGAGACCCAGTACTTC	CSALRLVLDQETQYF
TRBV7-9	many	TRBJ2-7	TRBD2	TGTGCCAGCAGCTTCGTGGGGGGGAGGACCTACGAGCAGTACTTC	CASSFVGGRTYEQYF
TRBV27	many	TRBJ2-5	-	TGTGCCCGCAGTGACAGAGCCAGACAGTACTTC	CARSDRARQYF
TRBV6-2/TRBV6-3	-	TRBJ2-1	-	TGTGCCAGCAGCTGGGGATCAATATCCTACAATGAGCAGTTCTTC	CASSWGSISYNEQFF
TRBV11-3	many	TRBJ2-5	-	TGTGCCAGCAGCGTCGCGGGGAGCCAAGAGACCCAGTACTTC	CASSVAGSQETQYF
TRBV4-3	many	TRBJ1-6	-	TGCGCCAGCAGCCAAGATAGGGGAAGGGAGGATTCACCCCTCCACTTT	CASSQDRGREDSPLHF
TRBV7-2	many	TRBJ2-5	TRBD1	TGTGCCAGCAGCACCCGGGACAGGCAAGAGACCCAGTACTTC	CASSTRDRQETQYF
TRBV5-1	few	TRBJ1-1	-	TGCGCCAGCAGCTTGGCCAGGGGACCGCTGAACACTGAAGCTTTCTTT	CASSLARGPLNTEAFF
TRBV19	-	TRBJ2-1	-	TGTGCCTGTACCAATATGGCTAAAGGCAATGAGCAGTTCTTC	CACTNMAKGNEQFF
TRBV6-2/TRBV6-3	-	TRBJ1-1	TRBD1	TGTGCCAGCAGTTACTTTAGGCCAGGGGGTATGAACACTGAAGCTTTCTTT	CASSYFRPGGMNTEAFF
TRBV7-2	-	TRBJ2-5	TRBD1	TGTGCCAGCGGCTGGGGACAGGCAACGGGAATCCAGTACTTC	CASGWGQATGIQYF
TRBV6-4	-	TRBJ2-3	-	TGTGCCAGCGGTGACCGTCGCACAGATACGCAGTATTTT	CASGDRRTDTQYF
TRBV15	few	TRBJ2-7	-	TGTGCCACCAGCAGTAACAGCAGAGTGTATGAGCAGTACTTC	CATSSNSRVYEQYF
TRBV27	many	TRBJ2-5	-	TGTGCCAGCAGTCTTACAGGTTTCCAAGAGACCCAGTACTTC	CASSLTGFQETQYF
TRBV2	many	TRBJ2-3	-	TGTGCCAGCAGTGGTGGGCACGATCTAACAGATACGCAGTATTTT	CASSGGHDLTDTQYF
TRBV7-2	many	TRBJ2-3	-	TGTGCCAGCAGCTTAACTGGGGAAATGCAGTATTTT	CASSLTGEMQYF
TRBV7-2	many	TRBJ1-4	-	TGTGCCAGCAGAAAAGGACGGCCTAATGAAAAACTGTTTTTT	CASRKGRPNEKLFF
TRBV18	few	TRBJ1-1	-	TGTGCCAGCTCACCCACCCCCCAGAACACTGAAGCTTTCTTT	CASSPTPQNTEAFF
TRBV6-5	many	TRBJ2-7	TRBD1	TGTGCCAGCAGTTCCCCGACAGGGGGCAACTACGAGCAGTACTTC	CASSSPTGGNYEQYF
TRBV7-9	-	TRBJ1-1	TRBD1	TGTGCCGGCAGCTTCTACAGGGGGCGGGGGAGAACTGAAGCTTTCTTT	CAGSFYRGRGRTEAFF
TRBV7-2	few	TRBJ1-5	-	TGTGCCAGCAGCTTAGCGCCGGGGGTTATGCCCCAGCCCCAGCATTTT	CASSLAPGVMPQPQHF
TRBV7-8	many	TRBJ2-5	TRBD2	TGTGCCAGCAGCCCTCGACTAGCGGGGGCGAAGGAGACCCAGTACTTC	CASSPRLAGAKETQYF
TRBV4-1	-	TRBJ1-1	-	TGCGCCAGCAGCCCCTATTCACGAGGGGACACTGAAGCTTTCTTT	CASSPYSRGDTEAFF
TRBV12-3/TRBV12-4	many	TRBJ1-1	-	TGTGCCAGCAGTTTTCTAGGGGCCCGGAACACTGAAGCTTTCTTT	CASSFLGARNTEAFF
TRBV7-2	few	TRBJ1-4	-	TGTGCCGGCAGCTTAGGTTCCCAGGCAACTAATGAAAAACTGTTTTTT	CAGSLGSQATNEKLFF
TRBV20-1	many	TRBJ2-1	TRBD2	TGCAGTGCTAGAGATGGCAGCGGGGGGCAACAGTTCTTC	CSARDGSGGQQFF
TRBV7-2	-	TRBJ2-1	-	TGTGCCAGCACCTCCAGCAGGGGAACCTACAATGAGCAGTTCTTC	CASTSSRGTYNEQFF
TRBV20-1	many	TRBJ1-2	-	TGCAGTGCTAGAGTTGGGGGCTCGGGTTTCTATGGCTACACCTTC	CSARVGGSGFYGYTF